Described below is a single TCR beta chain sequence and its context. RNA, at about 0.45 to 1 ug, was reverse transcribed with random hexamers. Coverage of TCR beta CDR3 amplification by immunoSEQ multiplex PCR extended to 54 Vbeta and 13 Jbeta. TCRdb reprocessed the immunoSEQ multiplex PCR reads via MiXCR and lists one record per CDR3 protein. The table lists 150,000 to 200,000 distinct CDR3 sequences, 95% of them singletons. TCR beta sequences were obtained from blood CD8+ and CD4+ T cells. Negative magnetic isolation gave CD8+ and CD4+ cells; FACS enriched CD8+ TEMRA. These data are taken from a study of CD8 T cells in Susac syndrome. The CDR3 sequence is 15 residues long. V shed 3 bases and J shed 0 bases, with 9 bases lying between them. CDR1 is PRHDT and CDR2 is FYEKMQ in the germline V gene (reference sequence).

Specimen: CD8+ T cells from PBMCs. This TCR derives from a human donor with multiple sclerosis. V is TRBV13 and J is TRBJ1-5; no clear D. This chain's CDR3 is CASSLAGTSNQPQHF. DNA for the CDR3: TGTGCCAGCAGCTTGGCAGGCACTAGCAATCAGCCCCAGCATTTT.